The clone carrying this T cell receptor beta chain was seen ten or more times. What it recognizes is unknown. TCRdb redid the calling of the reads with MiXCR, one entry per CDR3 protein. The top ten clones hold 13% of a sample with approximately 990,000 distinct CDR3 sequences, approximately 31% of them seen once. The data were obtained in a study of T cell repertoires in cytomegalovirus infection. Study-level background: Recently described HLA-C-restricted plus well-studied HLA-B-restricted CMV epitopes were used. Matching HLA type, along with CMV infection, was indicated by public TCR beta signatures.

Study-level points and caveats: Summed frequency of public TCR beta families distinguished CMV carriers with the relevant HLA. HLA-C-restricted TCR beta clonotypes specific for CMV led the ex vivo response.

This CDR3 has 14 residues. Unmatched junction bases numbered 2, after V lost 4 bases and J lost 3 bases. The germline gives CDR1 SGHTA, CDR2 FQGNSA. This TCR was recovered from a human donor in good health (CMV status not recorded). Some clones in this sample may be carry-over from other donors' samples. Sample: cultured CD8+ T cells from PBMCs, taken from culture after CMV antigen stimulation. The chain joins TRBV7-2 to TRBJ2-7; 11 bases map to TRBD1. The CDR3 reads CASSSGQGGYEQYV. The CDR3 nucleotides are TGTGCCAGCAGCTCGGGACAGGGGGGCTACGAGCAGTACGTC.